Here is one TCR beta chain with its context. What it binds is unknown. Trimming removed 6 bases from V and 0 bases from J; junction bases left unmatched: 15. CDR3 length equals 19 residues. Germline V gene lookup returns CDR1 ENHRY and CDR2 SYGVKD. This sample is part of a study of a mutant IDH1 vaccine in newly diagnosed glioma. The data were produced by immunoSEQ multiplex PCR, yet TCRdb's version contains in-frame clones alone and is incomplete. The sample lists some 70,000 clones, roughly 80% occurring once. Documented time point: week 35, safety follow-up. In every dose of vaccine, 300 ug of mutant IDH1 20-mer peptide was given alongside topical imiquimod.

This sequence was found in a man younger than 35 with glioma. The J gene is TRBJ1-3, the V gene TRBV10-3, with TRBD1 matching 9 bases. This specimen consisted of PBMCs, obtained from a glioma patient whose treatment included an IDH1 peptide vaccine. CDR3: CAISPGGQGLTPSGNTIYF. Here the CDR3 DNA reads TGTGCCATCAGCCCAGGGGGACAGGGTCTTACTCCCTCTGGAAACACCATATATTTT.